The 28 T cell receptor beta chains below all came from one sample that was sequenced in a study of PD-1 blockade in classical Hodgkin lymphoma (dated by TCRdb to about 2020). What this sample's time point label stands for: cycle 2 day 1 (C2D1) of nivolumab. Relapse after autologous stem cell transplantation had occurred in all trial patients, and cohorts A, B and C were distinguished by prior brentuximab vedotin exposure. Library preparation was by the immunoSEQ multiplex PCR assay. TCRdb took this table from immuneACCESS and kept in-frame rearrangements with V and J called. Such tables lack part of the clones; where checked against another copy, unresolved V genes explain under half of the gap, and the rest is unexplained. The sample table shows 95,000 to 100,000 clones, and roughly 90% are seen once. In total, the top ten clones hold under 7.5% of the sample. The sample here was peripheral blood mononuclear cells (PBMCs), taken before the second cycle of nivolumab. The receptor source for this set is a human donor with classical Hodgkin lymphoma.

This chain connects TRBV30 to TRBJ1-2; unclear D gene. V dropped 0 bases and J dropped 8 bases, with 10 bases sitting between them. The CDR3 contains 12 residues. Germline-derived CDR1 and CDR2 are GTSNPN and SVGIG (reference sequence). CDR3 region: CAWSVTNSGYTF. The DNA of the CDR3 is TGTGCCTGGAGTGTCACGAATAGCGGCTACACCTTC.

CDR3 amino acids: CASHRQGELTYEQYF. CDR3 bases: TGTGCCAGCCATCGGCAGGGTGAATTGACTTACGAGCAGTACTTC. The chain recombines TRBV2 with TRBJ2-7; tentative D call: TRBD1 (5 bases). V gave up 8 bases and J gave up 4 bases, with 21 bases separating them. The CDR3 has 15 residues. Germline loops: CDR1 SNHLY, CDR2 FYNNEI.

This chain uses TRBV7-2 with TRBJ2-5, with D perhaps matching TRBD1 (6 bases). The CDR3 sequence is 13 residues long. Trimming left V 4 bases short and J 5 bases short, with 11 bases between. CDR1 is SGHTA and CDR2 is FQGNSA in the germline V gene. CDR3 residues: CASSSTGSETQYF. The DNA of the CDR3 is TGTGCCAGCAGCTCCACAGGGTCGGAGACCCAGTACTTC. Full variable domain (missing parts from reference TRBV7-2 and TRBJ2-5): GAGVSQSPSNKVTEKGKDVELRCDPISGHTALYWYRQSLGQGLEFLIYFQGNSAPDKSGLPSDRFSAERTGGSVSTLTIQRTQQEDSAVYLCASSSTGSETQYFGPGTRLLVL.

V and J are TRBV30 and TRBJ1-5; 12 bases fit TRBD1. Unmatched junction bases numbered 3, after V lost 3 bases and J lost 6 bases. The CDR3 loop spans 14 amino acids. Germline loops: CDR1 GTSNPN, CDR2 SVGIG (reference sequence). This CDR3 is CAWSPGQGAQPQHF. The DNA for the CDR3 is TGTGCCTGGAGCCCGGGACAGGGGGCTCAGCCCCAGCATTTT.

The chain uses TRBV28 and TRBJ1-3; 9 nucleotides line up with TRBD1. Losses at the gene ends were 4 bases for V and 0 bases for J; bases not matched to a gene: 7. The CDR3 is 17 residues long. Germline assignment: CDR1 MDHEN and CDR2 SYDVKM. The CDR3 protein is CASSWTGEVSSGNTIYF. The CDR3 coding sequence is TGTGCCAGCAGTTGGACAGGGGAGGTTTCCTCTGGAAACACCATATATTTT.

The V call is TRBV7-8, the J call TRBJ2-7; 7 nucleotides line up with TRBD2. The V gene end was trimmed by 7 bases and the J gene end by 3 bases; junction bases not matched to a gene: 6. Germline V gives CDR1 SGHVS, CDR2 FQNEAQ. The length of the CDR3 is 13 residues. This CDR3 is CASNGRDYYEQYF. The CDR3 bases are TGTGCCAGCAATGGACGGGACTACTACGAGCAGTACTTC. Based on the CDR3 plus reference TRBV7-8 and TRBJ2-7, the full variable domain is GAGVSQSPRYKVAKRGQDVALRCDPISGHVSLFWYQQALGQGPEFLTYFQNEAQLDKSGLPSDRFFAERPEGSVSTLKIQRTQQEDSAVYLCASNGRDYYEQYFGPGTRLTVT.

The chain links TRBV30 to TRBJ1-3; no definite D call. V lost 3 bases to trimming and J lost 0 bases, with 9 bases between them. In germline, CDR1 is GTSNPN, CDR2 SVGIG (reference sequence). The CDR3 contains 14 residues. Here the CDR3 DNA reads TGTGCCTGGAGAGAGGTTTTCTCTGGAAACACCATATATTTT. Amino acids: CAWREVFSGNTIYF.

The chain carries TRBV18 and TRBJ2-5; TRBD1 is a possible D gene (6 bases). V was trimmed by 2 bases and J by 5 bases, leaving 9 bases between them. CDR3 length equals 13 residues. CDR1 is KGHSH and CDR2 is LQKENI in the germline V gene. The CDR3 region is CASSPWQGETQYF. CDR3 bases: TGTGCCAGCTCACCATGGCAGGGGGAGACCCAGTACTTC.

The rearrangement uses TRBV4-3 and TRBJ1-2; maybe TRBD1 (6 bases). The CDR3 spans 18 residues. V lost 0 bases, J lost 4 bases, and 21 bases lay in between. Germline CDR1 LGHNA, CDR2 YSLEER. The CDR3 sequence: CASSQEVREDSRFYGYTF. CDR3 nucleotides: TGCGCCAGCAGCCAAGAAGTCAGGGAGGACAGTCGATTCTATGGCTACACCTTC.

The chain is built from TRBV6-6 and TRBJ1-2; D is perhaps TRBD1 (5 bases). Deletions cut 2 bases from V and 2 bases from J, with 9 bases between. CDR3 length: 14 residues. Germline loops: CDR1 MNHNY, CDR2 SVGAGI (reference sequence). CDR3 protein: CASSYTGLNYGYTF. CDR3 nucleotides: TGTGCCAGCAGTTACACGGGACTGAACTATGGCTACACCTTC.

The chain employs TRBV6-6 and TRBJ1-2; no firm D call. The germline V gene encodes CDR1 MNHNY and CDR2 SVGAGI (reference sequence). The CDR3 covers 15 residues. V lost 3 bases and J 0 bases, leaving 11 bases between the germline ends. Here the CDR3 DNA reads TGTGCCAGCAGTTATAGCGGGATTCCTAACTATGGCTACACCTTC. Translation gives CASSYSGIPNYGYTF.

This clone was counted a few times. The chain uses TRBV6-6 and TRBJ1-1, with D hard to call. This CDR3 spans 13 amino acids. Germline V gene lookup returns CDR1 MNHNY and CDR2 SVGAGI (reference sequence). The germline V and J ends were trimmed by 5 bases and 1 base, with 8 bases remaining between them. CDR3 region: CASSRQQNTEAFF. DNA of the CDR3: TGTGCCAGCAGTCGACAACAGAACACTGAAGCTTTCTTT.

CDR3 sequence reads: CASSPAWDLDEQYF. CDR3 nucleotides: TGTGCCAGCAGCCCAGCGTGGGACCTAGACGAGCAGTACTTC. This chain joins TRBV7-2 and TRBJ2-7; perhaps D is TRBD1 or TRBD2 (5 bases each). The CDR3 sequence is 14 residues long. V was cut by 5 bases and J by 5 bases, with 16 bases left in between. From germline, CDR1 is SGHTA and CDR2 FQGNSA.

The CDR3 here is CASSFRSTTGDGYTF. CDR3 nucleotide sequence: TGCGCCAGCAGCTTTAGGTCAACCACGGGGGATGGCTACACCTTC. The chain couples TRBV5-1 to TRBJ1-2; D is possibly TRBD1 (5 bases). The CDR3 contains 15 residues. Trimming took off 2 bases at V and 6 bases at J, with 17 bases between the two ends. The V gene's germline CDR1 is SGHRS and CDR2 YFSETQ.

V usage is TRBV25-1 and J usage is TRBJ1-5; D gene uncertain. V was trimmed by 1 base and J by 9 bases, leaving 10 bases between them. The CDR3 contains 13 residues. The germline gives CDR1 MGHDK, CDR2 SYGVNS. CDR3 loop: CASSESSGRPQHF. CDR3 sequence (DNA): TGTGCCAGCAGTGAATCTTCCGGGAGGCCCCAGCATTTT.

J is TRBJ1-2 and V is TRBV4-3, with D perhaps TRBD1 (6 bases). Trimming shortened V by 0 bases and J by 5 bases, and 16 bases separated the two germline ends. There are 16 residues in the CDR3. Germline CDR1 and CDR2: LGHNA and YSLEER. In DNA, the CDR3 is TGCGCCAGCAGCCAAGAAGGGGACGGTACAGGGTATGGCTACACCTTC. Protein: CASSQEGDGTGYGYTF.

V is TRBV10-1 and J is TRBJ1-3; D is undetermined. V was cut by 8 bases and J by 4 bases, with 12 bases left in between. The CDR3 contains 13 residues. Germline CDR1 and CDR2: WNHNN and SYGVQD (reference sequence). This chain's CDR3 is CASPRGSGNTIYF. The CDR3 nucleotides are TGCGCCAGCCCCCGGGGATCCGGAAACACCATATATTTT.

The V call is TRBV6-5, the J call TRBJ1-2, with 7 positions matching TRBD1. J lost 8 bases, V lost 2 bases, and 11 bases had no gene match. Germline CDR1 reads MNHEY; CDR2 reads SVGAGI. The CDR3 contains 15 residues. The CDR3, as DNA: TGTGCCAGCAGTTACCTAACAGACAGGGCATACGGCTACACCTTC. It codes for CASSYLTDRAYGYTF.

V gene TRBV5-4 combines with J gene TRBJ2-5; 15 bases fit TRBD2. V was pared by 4 bases and J by 5 bases, with 3 bases of the junction left unmatched. The germline V gene encodes CDR1 SGHNT and CDR2 YYREEE (reference sequence). CDR3 length: 15 amino acids. CDR3: CASSHGLAGGETQYF. The DNA of the CDR3 is TGTGCCAGCAGCCACGGACTAGCGGGGGGGGAGACCCAGTACTTC.

This clone was counted a single time. This sequence joins TRBV6-1 and TRBJ1-1, with no clear D. Trimming pared 5 bases from V and 6 bases from J, leaving 19 bases between. The CDR3 sequence is 15 residues long. The germline gives CDR1 MNHNS, CDR2 SASEGT. The CDR3 reads CASSFQPSPGPEAFF. The CDR3 DNA reads TGTGCCAGCAGTTTTCAACCGAGCCCCGGCCCTGAAGCTTTCTTT.

The chain employs TRBV4-3 and TRBJ1-2; TRBD1 is a possible D gene (5 bases). CDR1 is LGHNA, CDR2 YSLEER, per germline. The germline V and J ends were trimmed by 0 bases and 7 bases, with 21 bases remaining between them. There are 17 residues in the CDR3. CDR3 amino acids: CASSQEPGTAGTGGYTF. DNA of the CDR3: TGCGCCAGCAGCCAAGAGCCCGGGACGGCTGGCACCGGTGGCTACACCTTC.

V usage is TRBV29-1 and J usage is TRBJ1-2; tentative D call: TRBD1 (6 bases). Germline CDR1 is SQVTM and CDR2 is ANQGSEA. This CDR3 spans 15 amino acids. V lost 4 bases and J lost 8, with 23 bases in between. For the CDR3, the DNA is TGCAGCGTTGGGGGGGGCTACAGGGAATCATTGGGCTACACCTTC. Its translation: CSVGGGYRESLGYTF.

The V and J genes are TRBV28 and TRBJ2-7; 7 bases fit TRBD1. Germline V gene data show CDR1 as MDHEN and CDR2 as SYDVKM. Trimming removed 2 bases from V and 0 bases from J; junction bases left unmatched: 7. The CDR3 has 16 amino acids. CDR3 region: CASSLRQGHHSYEQYF. The CDR3 DNA is TGTGCCAGCAGTTTACGACAGGGTCACCACTCCTACGAGCAGTACTTC. Full variable domain (rest looked up from reference TRBV28 and TRBJ2-7): DVKVTQSSRYLVKRTGEKVFLECVQDMDHENMFWYRQDPGLGLRLIYFSYDVKMKEKGDIPEGYSVSREKKERFSLILESASTNQTSMYLCASSLRQGHHSYEQYFGPGTRLTVT.

The sample holds one count of this clone. The chain recombines TRBV19 with TRBJ2-1; D possibly corresponds to TRBD1 (6 bases). Germline V gives CDR1 LNHDA, CDR2 SQIVND (reference sequence). Trimming cost V 3 bases and J 6 bases, with 21 bases left between them. This CDR3 has 17 amino acids. The CDR3 is CASSMGHRVAPFNEQFF. CDR3 sequence (DNA): TGTGCCAGTAGTATGGGGCACAGGGTGGCCCCGTTCAATGAGCAGTTCTTC.

V and J are TRBV19 and TRBJ1-4; 8 bases match TRBD1. CDR1 LNHDA and CDR2 SQIVND come from the germline V gene (reference sequence). V gave up 7 bases and J gave up 6 bases; unmatched junction bases: 28. The CDR3 is 21 residues long. The CDR3 DNA reads TGTGCCAGTACCGACCAGGGGGCGGAAAGAGGGTTCTTATATATGTATGAAAAACTGTTTTTT. This encodes CASTDQGAERGFLYMYEKLFF.

The rearrangement links TRBV7-2 to TRBJ2-6, with unresolved D. The CDR3 length is 16 residues. Trimming cost V 5 bases and J 2 bases, with 13 bases left between them. CDR1 is SGHTA, CDR2 FQGNSA, per germline. CDR3 sequence (DNA): TGTGCCAGCAGCCCATATCATCTCGCTGGGGCCAACGTCCTGACTTTC. It translates to CASSPYHLAGANVLTF. Combining the CDR3 with reference TRBV7-2 and TRBJ2-6 gives the whole variable domain GAGVSQSPSNKVTEKGKDVELRCDPISGHTALYWYRQSLGQGLEFLIYFQGNSAPDKSGLPSDRFSAERTGGSVSTLTIQRTQQEDSAVYLCASSPYHLAGANVLTFGAGSRLTVL.

The rearrangement links TRBV15 to TRBJ2-6; a weak D match, TRBD1 (5 bases). The CDR3 totals 15 residues. Trimming removed 5 bases at V and 0 bases at J, with 8 bases between. CDR1 LNHNV and CDR2 YYDKDF come from the germline V gene (reference sequence). Here the CDR3 reads CATSPTDSGANVLTF. The CDR3 DNA sequence: TGTGCCACCAGCCCGACAGACTCTGGGGCCAACGTCCTGACTTTC.

Only one count was recorded for this clone. This chain links TRBV9 with TRBJ2-5; D not resolved. The CDR3 covers 13 residues. Germline V gene data show CDR1 as SGDLS and CDR2 as YYNGEE. The ends were cut back, 2 bases at V and 4 bases at J, with 9 bases in the middle. The CDR3 protein is CASSVTSRETQYF. The CDR3 nucleotides are TGTGCCAGCAGCGTCACCAGCAGAGAGACCCAGTACTTC.